This T cell receptor beta chain is from a study of cytomegalovirus exposure and HLA in healthy donors (dated by TCRdb to 2015 to 2018). For the wider study: An earlier analysis of some 550 of the donors reported roughly 270 Gb of sequence data and around 110 million unique TCR beta sequences from around 200 million T cells. The study was designed to test whether signatures of past pathogen exposure could be identified by cataloging public T cell receptors. Typing coverage varied by locus: roughly 629-640 donors for A, B, C, DRB1 and DQB1; approximately 500 for DQA1; about 570 for DPA1; under 490 for DPB1. To predict cytomegalovirus infection status, the study brought together high-throughput TCR immunosequencing, statistical association of individual TCRs with disease status, and machine learning. Among a few hundred genotyped donors of the cohort, an average of approximately 240,000 unique TCR beta nucleotide sequences were sequenced per donor, roughly 20% of them non-productive. Alongside the repertoire data, information on donor age, sex, ethnicity and CMV serostatus was compiled. In addition to the first cohort of around 670 subjects, a separate validation cohort of under 150 different subjects was used. Every discovery cohort repertoire had been produced on one sequencing platform. Of the approximately 400 genotyped donors, over 80% were placed in the genetic ancestry cluster associated with self-reported Caucasian donors. To study patterns of TCR occurrence, a later analysis re-analyzed previously published TCR beta repertoires from 700 or so donors and added high-resolution HLA genotyping. Genome-wide SNP genotypes for about 60% of the 666 donors were used in a later genetic analysis, which treated that subset as a discovery cohort. A handful of DR-DQ haplotypes were handled as single units for association and clustering because linkage in the cohort was strong. The later analysis used no new phenotypic data to find candidate immune exposures, relying instead on TCR beta sequences and their occurrence across donors. The T cell repertoires of some 670 subjects were profiled by immunosequencing and related to cytomegalovirus serostatus. An earlier analysis of a few hundred of the donors applied high-throughput TCR beta sequencing to assess whether each TCR beta V gene segment acted as functional or pseudogenic. Both class I and class II loci were covered by HLA typing, at four-digit resolution. An early release that covered several hundred HLA-typed donors contained about 300 gigabases of sequencing data and 85 million to 100 million unique TCR sequences.

The CDR3, cysteine through phenylalanine, is 14 amino acids long. CDR3 DNA only is kept here, 42 bases in frame from base 1. Trimmed from V: 5 bases; trimmed from J: 6 bases; junction bases lacking a gene match: 5. CDR1 and CDR2, looked up from the germline V gene (reference sequence), are SEHNR and FQNEAQ. The protocol used for the library was the immunoSEQ multiplex PCR assay. A mixture of 60 forward primers for TCR Vbeta segments and 13 reverse primers for TCR Jbeta segments was used in the multiplex PCR. The CDR3 region of rearranged TCR beta genes was amplified from genomic DNA with a multiplex PCR assay. The Illumina HiSeq System was used to sequence the amplified TCR beta libraries as 87-base-pair reads. From the authors' description of their analysis: A later analysis tallied 75 million to 85 million unique TCR beta chains across the 666 repertoires, and 10 million to 11 million of those chains were shared by two or more donors. A nearest-neighbor algorithm error-corrected the raw reads and collapsed the reads into unique sequences, merging closely related sequences to remove PCR and sequencing errors. V, D and J gene segments were assigned by aligning CDR3 sequences to IMGT reference sequences. For a sequence to be retained, a match of at least six nucleotides was required to both a V gene segment and a J gene segment. Rearrangements were called productive when the CDR3 lacked stop codons and stayed in frame with V and J; all others were non-productive. CDR3 was defined by IMGT convention, running from the second conserved V-encoded cysteine to the conserved J-encoded phenylalanine. In an earlier analysis of around 600 of the donors, sequences lacking an unambiguous match to a single V gene segment were excluded. An earlier analysis of over 450 of the donors classified V segments as functional when productive rearrangements were above 56.7% and as segregating when the standard deviation between donors was above 5%. A statistical classification framework was built to diagnose cytomegalovirus status from the catalog of TCR beta chain sequences. In a later analysis, TCR nucleotide sequences were compared against IMGT/GENE-DB human TR gene sequences so that V and J genes could be assigned. Using the TCRdist pipeline, a later analysis assigned CDR3 sequences along with most-parsimonious VDJ recombination scenarios. A later analysis defined each TCR beta chain by its CDR3 amino acid sequence plus V-gene family, and excluded reads lacking a unique V-gene family. A later analysis removed roughly 590 highly shared, low-generation-probability nucleotide sequences to deal with suspected cross-contamination and a sequencing artifact. For each public chain, a later analysis derived a clonal expansion index from normalized ranks of inferred template counts within each repertoire. Generation probabilities in a later analysis came from a VDJ recombination model fitted to out-of-frame rearrangements, and those results were checked against IGoR. In a later analysis, hypergeometric tests were used to score TCR-TCR, TCR-HLA and TCR-CMV co-occurrence, with a repertoire-size bias correction applied to TCR pairs. A later analysis estimated false discovery rates by permuting HLA or CMV assignments 20 times. In a later analysis, co-occurring TCRs were grouped using DBSCAN, and TCRdist sequence similarity was added for clustering within HLA-allele-positive subsets. Co-occurrence clustering excluded repertoires with fewer than 30,000 or more than 120,000 public chains, plus five with anomalous nucleotide sharing. TCRdb's version of the immuneACCESS table is confined to in-frame rearrangements and falls short of the full clone set. An unresolved V gene accounts for under half of the shortfall where checked; the remainder is of unknown origin. That table gives V, J and clone size, and the DNA gave D and trimming. The sample table records roughly 180,000 clones; 75% to 90% of these occur just once. Of the sample, 1% falls within the top ten clones.

With respect to this clone: Its antigen is unknown. Base-call qualities are not available, and no considerably larger clone is one nucleotide away.

Paper-wide results and their limitations: Most CMV-associated TCR beta chains appeared to be HLA-restricted in a later analysis, and the HLA associations seemed to be driven largely by CMV exposure. Three of the identified cytomegalovirus-associated TCR beta chains were confirmed in vitro to be specific for cytomegalovirus antigens. In a later analysis, several top co-occurrence clusters were reported to appear linked to parvovirus B19, influenza, CMV and Epstein-Barr virus. Linkage disequilibrium might explain the correlated functional status among segregating V segments, but an unknown experimental factor could not be ruled out. The cohort was sequenced for TCR beta chains only, and without alpha or paired-chain data the features that could be detected were limited. In a later analysis, HLA-associated TCR beta chains were found to be more clonally expanded and to have lower generation probabilities than equally common non-associated chains. Immune exposure information for the cohort was limited to CMV serostatus. Because HLA typing was unavailable for some donors at each locus, only the typed subset was used in association tests. The study gave a list of 150 to 200 TCR beta chains associated with cytomegalovirus. In an earlier analysis of around 600 of the donors, most TCR beta V segments appeared in productive rearrangements about 87% or about 30% of the time, broadly matching IMGT annotations. Some IMGT-functional V segments, including TRBV6-2 and TRBV6-3, could not be told apart with the 87-base-pair reads, so those segments were excluded. A further reported finding was that TCR beta sequences accurately predicted the HLA-A and HLA-B alleles for most subjects in the first cohort. At a false discovery rate of 0.05, a later analysis linked 15,000 to 20,000 TCR beta sequences to specific HLA alleles. Most TCR sequences were seen in very few donors, while some public TCRs were found in many individuals. A later genetic analysis reported fewer N-insertions in productive TCRs among donors in an Asian-associated ancestry cluster than the roughly 620-donor mean. The authors suggested that the approach could potentially be generalized to other disease states and immunological phenotypes. In a later analysis, the rate of TCR association differed among HLA loci, with DRB1 alleles having the most associated TCRs and HLA-C alleles having the fewest. A cluster of highly shared sequence variants was judged likely to represent a technical artifact of the sequencing pipeline. The earlier analysis of 450 to 700 of the donors excluded roughly 16 rarely observed V segments, including chromosome 9 orphons, because counts were too low. An association between a missense DCLRE1C variant and V-gene and J-gene trimming of TCR beta chains was found in a later genetic analysis and replicated in an independent cohort. Cytomegalovirus status was reported to be diagnosed by the classifier with high specificity and sensitivity in both the original and validation cohorts. Roughly uniform sequencing depth across donors was assumed in presence/absence analyses, although this assumption may not hold. Strong co-occurrence of HLA alleles, especially DR and DQ, made assigning TCR associations to individual alleles difficult.

The cohort was made up of approximately 700 healthy bone marrow donors. All cohort members were sampled while nominally healthy, although unrecorded immune exposures were likely present. The donor was CMV seronegative and belonged to the group of under 400 seronegative cohort members. Every donor gave a peripheral blood sample, and the peripheral blood mononuclear cells from that sample were used for TCR beta sequencing. The Qiagen DNeasy Blood Extraction Kit was used to extract genomic DNA from the blood cell samples. The chain is encoded by TRBV7-9 joined to TRBJ2-1; 9 middle bases align to TRBD1. This receptor was taken from a boy aged 2 to 9 in good health and CMV-seronegative. Source material: PBMCs. The DNA sequence reads TGTGCCAGCAGCCCGGGACAGGGAATCAATGAGCAGTTCTTC. Translated, it gives CASSPGQGINEQFF. The CDR3 plus the reference TRBV7-9 and TRBJ2-1 genes for the other parts give the full variable domain: DTGVSQNPRHKITKRGQNVTFRCDPISEHNRLYWYRQTLGQGPEFLTYFQNEAQLEKSRLLSDRFSAERPKGSFSTLEIQRTEQGDSAMYLCASSPGQGINEQFFGPGTRLTVL.